This section outlines one T cell receptor (beta chain) sequence together with its context. TCRdb keeps only in-frame clones here, not all; method: immunoSEQ multiplex PCR. The sample has 100,000 to 150,000 clones, approximately 83% seen once. The data derive from a study of cytotoxic CD8 clonotypes in ibrutinib-treated CLL. For the study at large: The cohort had over nine relapsed/refractory and around 14 treatment-naive patients, roughly 17 IGHV unmutated.

The V gene lost 10 bases and the J gene lost 8 bases, with 17 bases spanning the gap. CDR1 and CDR2 (germline): MDHEN, SYDVKM. The CDR3 consists of 13 residues. This rearrangement joins TRBV28 to TRBJ1-4; a possible D gene is TRBD1 (5 bases). This sample comprised PBMCs, obtained after 24 months of ibrutinib treatment. The clonotype originates from a human donor with chronic lymphocytic leukemia. The chain's CDR3 is CATPGRGSEKLFF. The CDR3, as DNA: TGTGCCACCCCCGGGCGGGGGAGCGAAAAACTGTTTTTT. Together with reference TRBV28 and TRBJ1-4, the CDR3 gives the full variable domain: DVKVTQSSRYLVKRTGEKVFLECVQDMDHENMFWYRQDPGLGLRLIYFSYDVKMKEKGDIPEGYSVSREKKERFSLILESASTNQTSMYLCATPGRGSEKLFFGSGTQLSVL.